This TCR beta chain appears in the sequencing data of a study of early T cells in non-severe SARS-CoV-2 infection. Study details: Chains from this unsorted whole-blood bulk RNA could not be paired. Study-level points and caveats: Private and CD4 specificities were missed by VDJdb matching, skewed to anti-spike CD8.

CDR1 and CDR2 from the germline V gene are SGHAT and FQNNGV. V lost 5 bases, J lost 2 bases, and 8 bases stayed unmatched. The CDR3 totals 17 residues. In regard to this clonotype: Its antigen is as yet unknown.

Tagging with unique molecular identifiers was applied to individual cDNA molecules. Via MiXCR, TCRdb re-called the 5' RACE reads, giving one row per CDR3 protein. This table has about 83,000 distinct CDR3 sequences, around 15% appearing once. This clonotype originated in an adult who was a healthcare worker with PCR-confirmed SARS-CoV-2 infection or an uninfected control (not recorded which). J is TRBJ1-6 and V is TRBV11-2; 8 bases align to TRBD1. The specimen was whole blood. CDR3 nucleotides: TGTGCCAGCAGCCCGGACAGGGTCTCCCCCTATAATTCACCCCTCCACTTT. The encoded protein is CASSPDRVSPYNSPLHF.